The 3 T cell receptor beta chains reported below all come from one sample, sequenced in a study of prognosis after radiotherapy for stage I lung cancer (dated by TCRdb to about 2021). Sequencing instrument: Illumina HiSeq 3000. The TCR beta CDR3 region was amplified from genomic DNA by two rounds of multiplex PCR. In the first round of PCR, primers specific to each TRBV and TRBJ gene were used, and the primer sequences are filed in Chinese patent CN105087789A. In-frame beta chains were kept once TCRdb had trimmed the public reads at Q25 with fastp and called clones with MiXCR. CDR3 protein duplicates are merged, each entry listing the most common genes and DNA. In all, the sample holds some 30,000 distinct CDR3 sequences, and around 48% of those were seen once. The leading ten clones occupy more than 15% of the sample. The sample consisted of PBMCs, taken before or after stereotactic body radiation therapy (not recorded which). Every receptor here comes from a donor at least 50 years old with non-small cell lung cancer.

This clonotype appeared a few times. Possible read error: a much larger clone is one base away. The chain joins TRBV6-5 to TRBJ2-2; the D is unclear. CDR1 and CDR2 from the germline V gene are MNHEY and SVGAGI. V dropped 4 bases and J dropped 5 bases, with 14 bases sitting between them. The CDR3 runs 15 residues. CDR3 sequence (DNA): TGTGCCAGCAGTTCCATAGTGGGCTGGACCGGGGAGCTGTTTTTT. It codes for CASSSIVGWTGELFF.

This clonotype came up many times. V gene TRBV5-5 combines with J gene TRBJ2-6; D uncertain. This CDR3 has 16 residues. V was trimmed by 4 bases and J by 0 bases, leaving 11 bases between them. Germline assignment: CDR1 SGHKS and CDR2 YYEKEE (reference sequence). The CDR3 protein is CASSRVGISGANVLTF. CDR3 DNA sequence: TGTGCCAGCAGCCGAGTAGGGATCTCTGGGGCCAACGTCCTGACTTTC. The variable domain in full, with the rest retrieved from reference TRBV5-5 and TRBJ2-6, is DAGVTQSPTHLIKTRGQQVTLRCSPISGHKSVSWYQQVLGQGPQFIFQYYEKEERGRGNFPDRFSARQFPNYSSELNVNALLLGDSALYLCASSRVGISGANVLTFGAGSRLTVL.

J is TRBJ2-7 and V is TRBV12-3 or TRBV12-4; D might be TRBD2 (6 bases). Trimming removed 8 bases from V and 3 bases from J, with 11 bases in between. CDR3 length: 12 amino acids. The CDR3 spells CASGQGGYEQYF. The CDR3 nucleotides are TGTGCCAGCGGCCAGGGAGGCTACGAGCAGTACTTC.